This passage covers 17 T cell receptor beta chains from one sample sequenced in a study of ipilimumab plus nivolumab after autologous stem cell transplantation. Sequenced by immunoSEQ multiplex PCR; TCRdb stores in-frame clones only, minus some. The table lists about 12,000 clones, roughly 73% of them singletons, with 15% to 20% in the top ten. Sequencing was performed on PBMCs, taken in a trial of ipilimumab plus nivolumab as post-transplant consolidation. The source of these receptors is a male donor with diffuse large B-cell lymphoma.

The chain has TRBV10-3 and TRBJ1-1; no clear D. V lost 2 bases to trimming and J lost 7 bases, with 8 bases between them. There are 12 residues in the CDR3. CDR1 is ENHRY and CDR2 is SYGVKD in the germline V gene. The CDR3 DNA sequence: TGTGCCATCAGTGAGGGCGAGGGTGAAGCTTTCTTT. It codes for CAISEGEGEAFF.

This chain links TRBV10-2 with TRBJ2-3, with 9 bases that match TRBD2. CDR3 size: 14 residues. J was trimmed by 1 base and V by 10 bases; bases with no gene match: 6. Germline assignment: CDR1 WSHSY and CDR2 SAAADI. CDR3 sequence reads: CATTTSGRTDTQYF. The CDR3 region has the DNA TGCGCCACCACGACTAGCGGACGCACAGATACGCAGTATTTT.

The CDR3: CASSPRWNEQFF. In DNA form, the CDR3 reads TGTGCCAGCAGCCCCCGGTGGAATGAGCAGTTCTTC. The chain combines TRBV11-3 with TRBJ2-1; D is undetermined. V lost 5 bases to trimming and J lost 7 bases, with 9 bases between them. The CDR3 spans 12 residues. CDR1 is SGHNT, CDR2 YENEEA, per germline.

Comment on this clone: A read error may produce the germline difference seen at one junction end. The chain is built from TRBV18 and TRBJ2-1; D perhaps matches TRBD2 (6 bases). The germline V gene has CDR1 KGHSH and CDR2 LQKENI. CDR3 length: 13 residues. Written as DNA, the CDR3 is TGTGCCAGCTCACCGCCTCGCGCGGGGTCTCGGCTCTTC. Its protein is CASSPPRAGSRLF. The full variable domain, in which reference TRBV18 and TRBJ2-1 provide the parts outside the CDR3, is NAGVMQNPRHLVRRRGQEARLRCSPMKGHSHVYWYRQLPEEGLKFMVYLQKENIIDESGMPKERFSAEFPKEGPSILRIQQVVRGDSAAYFCASSPPRAGSRLFGPGTRLTVL.

In its sample, this clone was seen a few times. The chain recombines TRBV6-1 with TRBJ1-3; D remains ambiguous. This CDR3 is 13 amino acids long. Germline loops: CDR1 MNHNS, CDR2 SASEGT. CDR3 nucleotide sequence: TGTGCGTCGGGCCAGGTGGTCGCAAACACCATATATTTT. This codes for CASGQVVANTIYF.

The chain joins TRBV19 to TRBJ1-2; unclear D gene. Looked up from germline, CDR1 is LNHDA and CDR2 is SQIVND (reference sequence). This CDR3 spans 16 amino acids. V lost 5 bases and J 4 bases, leaving 20 bases between the germline ends. The CDR3 protein is CASSPNRRGSGYGYTF. For the CDR3, the DNA is TGTGCCAGTAGTCCAAACCGGCGGGGTTCTGGCTATGGCTACACCTTC. Full variable domain (missing parts from reference TRBV19 and TRBJ1-2): DGGITQSPKYLFRKEGQNVTLSCEQNLNHDAMYWYRQDPGQGLRLIYYSQIVNDFQKGDIAEGYSVSREKKESFPLTVTSAQKNPTAFYLCASSPNRRGSGYGYTFGSGTRLTVV.

The V and J genes are TRBV5-4 and TRBJ2-7; D not resolved. Germline loops: CDR1 SGHNT, CDR2 YYREEE (reference sequence). The CDR3 extends over 14 amino acids. The V and J ends lost 4 bases and 0 bases respectively, with 11 bases between them. The CDR3 region has the DNA TGTGCCAGCAGCCCCTTAGCCGGCTCCTACGAGCAGTACTTC. The encoded protein is CASSPLAGSYEQYF.

This rearrangement joins TRBV6-1 to TRBJ1-5, with a possible D match to TRBD1 (6 bases). Germline V CDR1 and CDR2: MNHNS, SASEGT. The CDR3 consists of 16 residues. With 4 bases removed from V and 7 bases from J, the gap between germline ends came to 20 bases. The chain's CDR3 is CASSALGTLGGQPQHF. The CDR3, as DNA: TGTGCCAGCAGTGCCCTTGGGACACTTGGCGGCCAGCCCCAGCATTTT.

The chain carries TRBV5-6 and TRBJ2-5, with TRBD2 matching over 8 bases. The V segment lost 6 bases and the J segment 4 bases; nucleotides outside the gene matches: 11. CDR1 is SGHDT, CDR2 YYEEEE, per germline. The CDR3 extends over 15 amino acids. The CDR3 nucleotides read TGTGCCAGCAACCCAGCGGGAGAAGGGGGAGAGACCCAGTACTTC. Residues: CASNPAGEGGETQYF. The full variable domain, in which reference TRBV5-6 and TRBJ2-5 provide the parts outside the CDR3, is DAGVTQSPTHLIKTRGQQVTLRCSPKSGHDTVSWYQQALGQGPQFIFQYYEEEERQRGNFPDRFSGHQFPNYSSELNVNALLLGDSALYLCASNPAGEGGETQYFGPGTRLLVL.

The rearrangement joins TRBV5-6 to TRBJ1-4; D may be TRBD1 (6 bases). This CDR3 is built from 16 residues. Trimming removed 1 base at V and 2 bases at J, with 12 bases between. CDR1 is SGHDT and CDR2 is YYEEEE in the germline V gene. The CDR3 DNA reads as TGTGCCAGCAGCTTGAGGACAGCCTTGACTAATGAAAAACTGTTTTTT. Translation: CASSLRTALTNEKLFF.

The V call is TRBV5-1, the J call TRBJ2-7; possible D gene TRBD1, 6 bases. V lost 2 bases and J lost 4, with 13 bases in between. The CDR3 extends over 14 amino acids. CDR1 is SGHRS, CDR2 YFSETQ, per germline. The CDR3 DNA reads as TGCGCCAGCAGCTTTCAGGGGACGACTTACGAGCAGTACTTC. Residues: CASSFQGTTYEQYF.

The V and J genes are TRBV19 and TRBJ1-2; 7 bases line up with TRBD1. Germline trimming cut 7 bases from V and 3 bases from J; bases unmatched to any gene: 8. Germline V gene lookup returns CDR1 LNHDA and CDR2 SQIVND (reference sequence). CDR3 length: 14 amino acids. The CDR3 DNA follows: TGTGCCAGTAAAATCCCGGACAGGCACTATGGCTACACCTTC. Its protein is CASKIPDRHYGYTF.

This chain uses TRBV29-1 with TRBJ2-7; TRBD1 might be the D (6 bases). CDR1 and CDR2 (germline): SQVTM, ANQGSEA. V shed 5 bases and J shed 1 base, with 15 bases lying between them. The CDR3 has 14 amino acids. CDR3 coding DNA: TGCAGCGTTCTCCGGACAGCTTCGTCCTACGAGCAGTACTTC. This encodes CSVLRTASSYEQYF.

The chain links TRBV2 to TRBJ1-6; D remains unclear. The V end was cut by 6 bases, the J end by 4 bases, with 10 bases between. Germline V gene sequence: CDR1 SNHLY, CDR2 FYNNEI. This CDR3 spans 14 amino acids. The CDR3 nucleotides are TGTGCCAGCAGCTATGGACGGTATAATTCACCCCTCCACTTT. This gives the protein CASSYGRYNSPLHF.

This clone counts as medium-sized. The chain uses TRBV25-1 and TRBJ2-2, with D tentatively TRBD2 (6 bases). In germline, CDR1 is MGHDK, CDR2 SYGVNS. V lost 3 bases and J 4 bases, leaving 15 bases between the germline ends. The CDR3 consists of 16 residues. The CDR3 is CASSEKLLGGTGELFF. The CDR3, as DNA: TGTGCCAGCAGTGAGAAGCTTCTGGGGGGCACCGGGGAGCTGTTTTTT.

The chain uses TRBV5-6 and TRBJ2-5; 7 nucleotides line up with TRBD1. CDR1 is SGHDT and CDR2 is YYEEEE in the germline V gene. V lost 2 bases, J lost 5 bases, and 9 bases stayed unmatched. This CDR3 contains 15 residues. In DNA form, the CDR3 reads TGTGCCAGCAGCTTCAAAACAGGGGCGGCGGAGACCCAGTACTTC. It codes for CASSFKTGAAETQYF.

The CDR3 nucleotides are TGCGCCAGCAGCCGGGGGTTAGACAGGGGGCAGACCCAGTACTTC. This codes for CASSRGLDRGQTQYF. The chain combines TRBV4-1 with TRBJ2-5; 10 nucleotides agree with TRBD1. There are 15 residues in the CDR3. Germline lookup yields CDR1 MGHRA and CDR2 YSYEKL. Trimming removed 4 bases from V and 6 bases from J; junction bases left unmatched: 8.